There are a few counts of the clone carrying this TCR beta chain. Its antigen is unknown. These data come from a study of beta chain features in type 1 diabetes. Study-wide context: All samples combined gave over 100 million sorted cells for examination.

Study outcomes and limitations: More deletions and fewer insertions at VDJ junctions were found in patients with type 1 diabetes. Significant though moderate, a shortening of TCRB CDR3s appeared in all four CD4+ subsets of Type 1 diabetes patients. PCR may have favored shorter templates equally in patients and controls.

Reverse transcribing all isolated RNA meant expressed TCRB transcripts were sequenced. The data were produced by immunoSEQ multiplex PCR, yet TCRdb's version contains in-frame clones alone and is incomplete. The table shows over 100,000 clones, with about a sixth occurring only once. This CDR3 region has 13 residues. Germline loops: CDR1 SGHNT, CDR2 YYREEE (reference sequence). The V gene end was trimmed by 4 bases and the J gene end by 8 bases; junction bases not matched to a gene: 7. The origin of this receptor is a young man with type 1 diabetes. Sequences were obtained from central memory CD4+ T cells from blood. The J gene is TRBJ1-2, the V gene TRBV5-4; 8 bases agree with TRBD1. CDR3 DNA sequence: TGTGCCAGCAGCCCGGACAGGGCAGACGGCTACACCTTC. Translating it yields CASSPDRADGYTF.